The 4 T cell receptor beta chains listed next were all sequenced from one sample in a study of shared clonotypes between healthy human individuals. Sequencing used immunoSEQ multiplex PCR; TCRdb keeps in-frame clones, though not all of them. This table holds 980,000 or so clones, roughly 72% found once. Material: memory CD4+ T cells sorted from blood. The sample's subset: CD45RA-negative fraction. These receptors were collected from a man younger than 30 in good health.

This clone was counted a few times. CDR3 DNA: TGTGCCAGCAGTTCCACTCCCGACAGGGCCCACGAGCAGTACTTC. Translation: CASSSTPDRAHEQYF. The chain combines TRBV28 with TRBJ2-7, with TRBD1 matching over 7 bases. Germline CDR1 reads MDHEN; CDR2 reads SYDVKM. V was clipped by 4 bases and J by 5 bases; unmatched bases: 11. The CDR3 covers 15 residues.

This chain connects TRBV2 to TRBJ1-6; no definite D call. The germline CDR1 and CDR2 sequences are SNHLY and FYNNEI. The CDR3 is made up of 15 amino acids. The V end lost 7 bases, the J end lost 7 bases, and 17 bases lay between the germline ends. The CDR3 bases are TGTGCCAGCATTAGGGCCACAGCCCAAAATTCACCCCTCCACTTT. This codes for CASIRATAQNSPLHF.

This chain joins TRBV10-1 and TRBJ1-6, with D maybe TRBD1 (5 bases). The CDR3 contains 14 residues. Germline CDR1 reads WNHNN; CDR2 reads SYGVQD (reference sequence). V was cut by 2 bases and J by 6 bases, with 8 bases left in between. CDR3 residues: CASSEGGSNSPLHF. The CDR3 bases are TGCGCCAGCAGTGAGGGGGGAAGTAATTCACCCCTCCACTTT.

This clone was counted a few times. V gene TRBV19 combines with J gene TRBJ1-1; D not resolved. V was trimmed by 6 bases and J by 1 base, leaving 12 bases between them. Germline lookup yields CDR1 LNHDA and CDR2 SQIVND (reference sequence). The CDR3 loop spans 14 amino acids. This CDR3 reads CASSHRNRNTEAFF. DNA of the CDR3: TGTGCCAGTAGCCACCGAAACAGGAACACTGAAGCTTTCTTT.